What follows describes a single T cell receptor beta chain. This CDR3 is built from 11 residues. The ends were cut back, 4 bases at V and 5 bases at J, with 5 bases in the middle. CDR1 SEHNR and CDR2 FQNEAQ come from the germline V gene (reference sequence). This record comes from a study of cytomegalovirus exposure and HLA in healthy donors. This PCR relied on a set of 60 Vbeta primers and 13 Jbeta primers. Measured with immunoSEQ multiplex PCR; TCRdb has only the in-frame clones, and not every one. The sample records roughly 170,000 clones, roughly 86% being singletons. The chain carries TRBV7-9 and TRBJ1-1, with no clear D. Sequenced input: PBMCs. The receptor was isolated from a girl aged 10-17 years in good health and CMV-seropositive. CDR3 in amino acids: CASSSGTEAFF. The CDR3 nucleotides are TGTGCCAGCAGCTCCGGGACTGAAGCTTTCTTT.